The T cell receptor beta chain described here comes from a study of T cell repertoires in cytomegalovirus infection. The overall study: Carrying CMV and the relevant HLA type showed in public TCR beta signatures.

Using its own MiXCR run on the reads, TCRdb lists one record per CDR3 protein. The data contain some 700,000 distinct CDR3 sequences, approximately 40% of them singletons. This clonotype has a handful of counts. Its antigen is not known. Trimming at V came to 3 bases and at J to 2 bases, leaving 8 bases not matched to a gene. The germline gives CDR1 DFQATT, CDR2 SNEGSKA (reference sequence). CDR3 length: 15 amino acids. Findings of the study overall: Identification of carriers of CMV plus the relevant HLA was achieved through cumulative public TCR beta family frequency. Ex vivo, HLA-C-restricted CMV-specific TCR beta clonotypes prevailed over the rest of the response.

What was sequenced was PBMCs. The source is a human donor in good health (CMV status not recorded). Some clones in this sample may be carry-over from other donors' samples. This rearrangement joins TRBV20-1 to TRBJ2-3; the match to TRBD2 covers 7 bases. CDR3 nucleotide sequence: TGCAGTGCTAGTCGGCGTCTAGCGGACACAGATACGCAGTATTTT. It codes for CSASRRLADTDTQYF.